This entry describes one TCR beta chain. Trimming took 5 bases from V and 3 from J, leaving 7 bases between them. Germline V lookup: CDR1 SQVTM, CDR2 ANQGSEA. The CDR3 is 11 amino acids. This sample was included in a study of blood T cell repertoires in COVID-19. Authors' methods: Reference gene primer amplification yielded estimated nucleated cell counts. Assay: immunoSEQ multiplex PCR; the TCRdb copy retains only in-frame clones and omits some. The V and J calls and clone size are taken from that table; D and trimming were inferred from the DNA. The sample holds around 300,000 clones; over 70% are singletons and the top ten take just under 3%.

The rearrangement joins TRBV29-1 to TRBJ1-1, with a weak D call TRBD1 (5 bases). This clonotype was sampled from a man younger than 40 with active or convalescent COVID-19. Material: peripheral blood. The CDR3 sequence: CSVFRDTEAFF. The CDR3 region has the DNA TGCAGCGTTTTCAGGGACACTGAAGCTTTCTTT.